This T cell receptor (beta chain) was captured by sequencing in a study of vaccination effects on CD4 cells after COVID-19 (dated by TCRdb to between 2021 and 2024). Looking at the study overall: Each participant received two doses of an mRNA SARS-CoV-2 vaccine, either BNT162b2 or mRNA-1273. SARS-CoV-2 spike-specific CD4+ TCR repertoires were compared before and after mRNA vaccination in COVID-19 convalescent patients and in infection-naive vaccine recipients. A total of 10 COVID-19 convalescent patients and a few SARS-CoV-2-naive healthy vaccine recipients were included in the full study. In the study, cultures from other donors were sequenced using the Oncomine TCR Beta short-read assay on an Illumina iSeq 100. Beyond this particular receptor, the publication reports: Only a small number of convalescent patients were included, and no early post-infection timepoints were available, which limited the study. At late post-vaccination timepoints, both infection-induced and vaccine-induced clones showed marked clonal contraction, consistent with waning T cell responses. Among healthy vaccine recipients, nearly all vaccine-induced clones were SARS-CoV-2 mono-reactive, and just 1 of 255 was cross-reactive with common cold coronaviruses.

Regarding this clone: The target of this receptor is not known. Per-nucleotide qualities are absent, and no much larger clonotype sits a single base away.

The library was built by means of the immunoSEQ multiplex PCR assay. TCR beta CDR3 sequencing was performed on DNA from the cultured, isolated CD4+ T cells. As for how the authors treated the data: Non-productive TCR sequences were discarded, and reads were trimmed to the CDR3 region, with only CDR3s of 7 or more amino acids retained. Antigen-specific clonotypes were identified using the MANAFEST web app by comparison of expansion in peptide wells against reference cultures. Positive clones required FDR<0.05 expansion versus reference and all other wells, odds ratio above 5, and frequency above 0.1% in two replicate wells. A clonotype was defined as cross-reactive if the clonotype was significantly expanded both in SARS-CoV-2 spike wells and in at least one common cold coronavirus spike condition. CDR3 similarity was assessed by Levenshtein distance with the stringdist R package, and unrooted trees were built with ape in R 3.6.1. In its TCRdb copy, this immuneACCESS table keeps in-frame sequences only and misses some clones. Where compared with another copy, unresolved V genes explain less than half of these, and the others have no known cause. That table is the source of V, J and clone size, and D and trimming were worked out from the DNA. This sample holds 55,000 to 75,000 clones; approximately 79% were observed only once. Together, the top ten hold around 2.7% of the sample.

Its CDR3 holds 15 amino acids, cysteine through phenylalanine. Here the CDR3 DNA is all that survives: 45 bases in frame from base 1. The junction carries 17 bases between V and J, which are trimmed by 4 bases and 7 bases respectively. The CDR1 and CDR2 encoded by the germline V gene are SGHRS and YFSETQ. To identify antigen-specific CD4+ T cell clonotypes by their expansion, the ViraFEST assay first stimulated PBMC with viral peptide pools and then applied TCR sequencing. After around 11 days of culture, CD4+ T cells were isolated with the EasySep CD4+ T cell isolation kit. Negative nucleocapsid antibody results before and after vaccination confirmed that the healthy vaccine recipients had no prior SARS-CoV-2 infection. Some 2 million PBMC per well were cultured in IMDM with 5% human AB serum, about 9.4 IU/ml IL-2 and gentamicin, plus 10 ug/ml peptides. On days 3 and 7, half of the culture medium was replaced with fresh IL-2-containing medium. Unless otherwise noted, each peptide stimulation condition was cultured in triplicate wells. Using Ficoll-Paque Plus gradient centrifugation, PBMC were separated from whole blood and then either used fresh or cryopreserved at -140C. Overlapping peptide pools spanned the spike proteins of SARS-CoV-2 and the common cold coronaviruses HCoV-NL63, HCoV-OC43 and HCoV-229E. The QIAamp micro DNA kit was used to extract genomic DNA from the cultured CD4+ T cells.

This receptor was taken from a human donor who received a COVID-19 vaccine. Recombination connected TRBV5-1 to TRBJ2-2, with the D call tentatively TRBD1 or TRBD2, each fitting 5 bases. The sample consisted of CD4+ T cells from PBMCs cultured with HCoV-NL63 spike peptides, taken before COVID-19 vaccination. Explained via the paper, the cell subset or site label denotes: HCoV-NL63 spike overlapping peptide pool stimulation. The CDR3 has the sequence CASSPPGTLGGELFF. The bases read TGCGCCAGCAGCCCCCCGGGGACGCTTGGCGGGGAGCTGTTTTTT.